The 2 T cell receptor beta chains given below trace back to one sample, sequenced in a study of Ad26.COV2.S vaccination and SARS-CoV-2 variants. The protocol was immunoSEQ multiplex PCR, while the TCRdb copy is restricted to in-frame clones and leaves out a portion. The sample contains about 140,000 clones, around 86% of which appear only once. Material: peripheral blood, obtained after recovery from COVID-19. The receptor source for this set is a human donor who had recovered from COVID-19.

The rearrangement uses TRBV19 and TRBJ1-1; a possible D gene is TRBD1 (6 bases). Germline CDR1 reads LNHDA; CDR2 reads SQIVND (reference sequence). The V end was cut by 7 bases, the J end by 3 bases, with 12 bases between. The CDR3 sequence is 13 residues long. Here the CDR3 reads CASTEQGYTEAFF. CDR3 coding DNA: TGTGCCAGTACCGAACAGGGTTACACTGAAGCTTTCTTT. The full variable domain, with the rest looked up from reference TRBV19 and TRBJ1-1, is DGGITQSPKYLFRKEGQNVTLSCEQNLNHDAMYWYRQDPGQGLRLIYYSQIVNDFQKGDIAEGYSVSREKKESFPLTVTSAQKNPTAFYLCASTEQGYTEAFFGQGTRLTVV.

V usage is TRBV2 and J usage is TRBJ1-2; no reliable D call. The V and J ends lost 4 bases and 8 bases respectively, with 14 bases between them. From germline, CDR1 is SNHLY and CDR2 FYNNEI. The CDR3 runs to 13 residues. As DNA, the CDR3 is TGTGCCAGCAGTGGGGCTGGAGGGTGGGGCTACACCTTC. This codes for CASSGAGGWGYTF.